This T cell receptor (beta chain) was sequenced during a study of blood T cell repertoires in COVID-19. Turning to the study itself: Material from acute and convalescent COVID-19 was sourced from the United States, Italy and Spain. PBMCs, B-cell-depleted T cells, or T cells provided the cDNA or gDNA that made up the material.

Enrollment of patients from Seattle took place during active infection, with longitudinal follow-up. The ends lost 6 bases at V and 1 base at J; junction bases unmatched: 15. Per germline, CDR1 MNHEY and CDR2 SMNVEV (reference sequence). The CDR3 covers 17 residues. Authors' data handling: Estimates of nucleated cell counts were drawn from the amplification of reference gene primers. The method was immunoSEQ multiplex PCR; TCRdb's version includes in-frame clones alone and lacks a portion of them. V and J calls plus clone size are reproduced from that table; the DNA served to infer D and trimming. The data contain some 300,000 clones, 75% to 90% of them singletons.

The sequence was collected from a woman aged 45-65 years with COVID-19, enrolled during active disease. The V call is TRBV27, the J call TRBJ2-7; TRBD1 matches at 7 bases. The sample was peripheral blood. The CDR3 spells CASSRALGQLLSYEQYF. CDR3 DNA: TGTGCCAGCAGCCGTGCCCTGGGACAGCTATTATCCTACGAGCAGTACTTC.